Described below is a single T cell receptor (beta chain) sequence and its context. The CDR3 is 19 residues long. The V gene end was trimmed by 3 bases and the J gene end by 2 bases; junction bases not matched to a gene: 15. In germline, CDR1 is KGHSH, CDR2 LQKENI. TCR cDNA received a 3' ligated oligonucleotide that carried a UMI. This specimen belongs to a study of naive and memory T cell subsets. Four PCR rounds used nested alpha and beta constant region primers plus the SP2 primer. TCRdb reprocessed the 5' RACE reads via MiXCR and lists one record per CDR3 protein. Of 45,000 to 55,000 distinct CDR3 sequences listed, around 4.7% were seen once; the top ten hold around 0.84%.

This clonotype was obtained from a female donor in good health. The genes are TRBV18 and TRBJ2-3; 9 bases match TRBD2. The CDR3 spells CASSPPLAGHLIITDTQYF. CDR3 coding DNA: TGTGCCAGCTCACCTCCCCTAGCGGGACACCTCATCATCACAGATACGCAGTATTTT.